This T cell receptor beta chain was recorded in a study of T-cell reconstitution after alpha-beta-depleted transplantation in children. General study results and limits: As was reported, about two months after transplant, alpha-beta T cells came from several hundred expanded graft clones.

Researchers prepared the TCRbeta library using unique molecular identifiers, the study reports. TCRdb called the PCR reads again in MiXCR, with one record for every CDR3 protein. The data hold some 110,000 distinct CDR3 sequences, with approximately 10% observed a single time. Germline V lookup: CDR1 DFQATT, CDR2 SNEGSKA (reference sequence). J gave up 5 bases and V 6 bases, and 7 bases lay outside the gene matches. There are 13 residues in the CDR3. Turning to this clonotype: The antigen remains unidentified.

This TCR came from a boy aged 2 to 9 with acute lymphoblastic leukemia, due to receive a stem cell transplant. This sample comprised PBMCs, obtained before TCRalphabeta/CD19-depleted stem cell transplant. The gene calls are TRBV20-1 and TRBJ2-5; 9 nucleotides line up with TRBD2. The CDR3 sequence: CSAQGLAKETQYF. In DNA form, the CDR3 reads TGCAGTGCCCAAGGACTAGCGAAGGAGACCCAGTACTTC.